The sequence of this TCR beta chain was determined in a study of chemoradiotherapy in HPV16-positive cancers. For the study at large: Functional T-cell assays on a couple of HPV16-positive patients' cells defined candidate HPV-specific clones and common TCR motifs. General observations from the study: Non-HPV-specific T cells did not expand in tumors during treatment, whereas candidate HPV-specific clones and E7-related motifs did. The functional HPV-specific definition rests on just a couple of HPV16-positive patients.

This clone was picked up one time. Its antigen is unknown. Samples were taken several times over chemoradiotherapy. Sequenced by immunoSEQ multiplex PCR; TCRdb stores in-frame clones only, minus some. The sample yields about 3,500 clones, less than 85% seen once. Trimming removed 4 bases from V and 3 bases from J; junction bases left unmatched: 4. This CDR3 spans 15 amino acids. CDR1 and CDR2 from the germline V gene are MNHEY and SMNVEV (reference sequence). The sequences come from tumor tissue, collected from a patient who underwent chemoradiotherapy. The chain carries TRBV27 and TRBJ1-5, with 9 bases aligning to TRBD1. This clonotype was sampled from a human donor with HPV-associated anogenital cancer. CDR3 in DNA: TGTGCCAGCAGTTCGGGACAGGGAGCCAATCAGCCCCAGCATTTT. Residues: CASSSGQGANQPQHF.